A selection of T cell receptor beta chains follows, all from one sample in a study of cytomegalovirus exposure and HLA in healthy donors. Clones were sequenced by immunoSEQ multiplex PCR, and TCRdb holds only the in-frame ones, with some missing. The sample shows more than 80,000 clones, 65% to 80% of them seen only once. What was sequenced was PBMCs. Source of these receptors: a man aged 60-69 years in good health and CMV-seronegative. The CDR3 runs from the conserved cysteine through the conserved F or W. Each record gives: V gene, J gene, clone size, D gene, CDR3 protein, CDR3 DNA. The D gene is left open where the match is weak. Rows may omit the clone size; those that give it use once, few, many or a size class.

TRBV6-6	TRBJ2-7	NA	NA	CASSSDRIYEQYF	TGTGCCAGCAGCTCCGACAGGATCTACGAGCAGTACTTC
TRBV7-9	TRBJ2-1	NA	TRBD1	CASSSGQGSYNEQFF	TGTGCCAGCAGCTCGGGACAGGGCTCCTACAATGAGCAGTTCTTC
TRBV9	TRBJ1-1	NA	NA	CASSVEGGSEAFF	TGTGCCAGCAGCGTAGAGGGGGGGTCGGAAGCTTTCTTT
TRBV25-1	TRBJ1-4	NA	NA	CASSESAFGDEKLFF	TGTGCCAGCAGTGAATCGGCATTCGGGGATGAAAAACTGTTTTTT
TRBV6-5	TRBJ1-2	NA	NA	CASTINGRDGYTF	TGTGCCAGCACTATAAACGGGAGAGATGGCTACACCTTC
TRBV18	TRBJ1-2	NA	NA	CASSPVSQANYGYTF	TGTGCCAGCTCACCAGTTTCACAGGCCAACTATGGCTACACCTTC
TRBV7-3	TRBJ2-1	once	NA	CASSLTPSYNEQFF	TGTGCCAGCAGCTTAACGCCCAGTTACAATGAGCAGTTCTTC
TRBV6-1	TRBJ2-3	NA	NA	CASSEYSISPQYF	TGTGCCAGCAGTGAATACAGCATTAGTCCGCAGTATTTT
TRBV7-8	TRBJ1-6	NA	TRBD1	CASSRTGDSPLHF	TGTGCCAGCAGCCGGACAGGGGACTCACCCCTCCACTTT
TRBV11-2	TRBJ1-4	NA	NA	CASSKRQATNEKLFF	TGTGCCAGCAGCAAAAGACAAGCAACTAATGAAAAACTGTTTTTT
TRBV4-3	TRBJ1-4	NA	TRBD1	CASSQGGTGDEKLFF	TGCGCCAGCAGCCAGGGAGGCACAGGGGATGAAAAACTGTTTTTT
TRBV18	TRBJ2-1	NA	NA	CASSPGTPPEFF	TGTGCCAGCTCACCGGGGACACCCCCCGAGTTCTTC
TRBV7-2	TRBJ2-1	NA	TRBD2	CASSRLAGVVQFF	TGTGCCAGCAGCCGCCTAGCGGGGGTTGTACAGTTCTTC
TRBV6-6	TRBJ2-1	once	NA	CASSPLGVNEQFF	TGTGCCAGCAGTCCGTTAGGAGTAAATGAGCAGTTCTTC
TRBV5-1	TRBJ2-2	NA	TRBD1	CASSSIPTGMNTGELFF	TGCGCCAGCAGCTCTATTCCGACAGGGATGAACACCGGGGAGCTGTTTTTT
TRBV5-1	TRBJ2-2	few	NA	CASSPTTGNTGELFF	TGCGCCAGCAGTCCCACGACAGGGAACACCGGGGAGCTGTTTTTT
TRBV5-4	TRBJ1-4	NA	TRBD1	CASSLAPGQGSEKLFF	TGTGCCAGCAGCTTGGCCCCGGGACAGGGAAGTGAAAAACTGTTTTTT
TRBV7-3	TRBJ1-1	NA	NA	CASSLTAVNTEAFF	TGTGCCAGCAGCTTAACGGCCGTGAACACTGAAGCTTTCTTT
TRBV6-1	TRBJ2-1	once	TRBD2	CASSGPDSGGAREQFF	TGTGCCAGCAGTGGACCGGATAGCGGGGGGGCTCGCGAGCAGTTCTTC
TRBV10-3	TRBJ2-1	few	NA	CAIAGQSNEQFF	TGTGCCATCGCAGGACAGTCAAATGAGCAGTTCTTC
TRBV27	TRBJ2-7	NA	NA	CASSLVPSTAPYEQYF	TGTGCCAGCAGTTTAGTGCCCTCGACAGCCCCCTACGAGCAGTACTTC
TRBV5-1	TRBJ1-1	NA	NA	CASARVGAGTEAFF	TGCGCCAGCGCCCGGGTGGGGGCTGGCACTGAAGCTTTCTTT